This passage covers 7 T cell receptor beta chains from one sample sequenced in a study of identical twins. In TCRdb, the 5' RACE reads were re-called with MiXCR into one record per CDR3 protein. The profile shows roughly 690,000 distinct CDR3 sequences, approximately 22% of them singletons. These same records also appear under a second study, on T cells expressing NK-cell markers.

Sequences were obtained from PBMCs. These receptors were collected from a woman under 30 in good health.

The gene calls are TRBV10-3 and TRBJ1-4; D is undetermined. The ends were cut back, 7 bases at V and 8 bases at J, with 11 bases in the middle. The CDR3 has 12 residues. Germline loops: CDR1 ENHRY, CDR2 SYGVKD. The CDR3 nucleotides are TGTGCCATCAAGGCAGGCGGGGAAAAACTGTTTTTT. This translates into CAIKAGGEKLFF.

This clonotype was seen more than once but under ten times. The V call is TRBV5-5, the J call TRBJ1-1, with 11 bases fitting TRBD1. CDR3 length: 17 amino acids. The V and J ends lost 2 bases and 1 base, in that order; junction bases with no gene match: 7. Germline V gives CDR1 SGHKS, CDR2 YYEKEE (reference sequence). CDR3 sequence: CASSLGTGGFRNTEAFF. In DNA, the CDR3 is TGTGCCAGCAGCTTAGGGACAGGGGGTTTCAGGAACACTGAAGCTTTCTTT. The full variable domain, its missing parts supplied by reference TRBV5-5 and TRBJ1-1, is DAGVTQSPTHLIKTRGQQVTLRCSPISGHKSVSWYQQVLGQGPQFIFQYYEKEERGRGNFPDRFSARQFPNYSSELNVNALLLGDSALYLCASSLGTGGFRNTEAFFGQGTRLTVV.

This clonotype has at least ten counts. V is TRBV5-1 and J is TRBJ2-6; tentatively, D is TRBD1 or TRBD2 (6 bases each). The CDR3 is 16 amino acids. Trimming cost V 3 bases and J 4 bases, with 14 bases left between them. CDR1 and CDR2 (germline): SGHRS, YFSETQ. CDR3 nucleotides: TGCGCCAGCAGCTACTACGGGGGCCTGGGGGCCAACGTCCTGACTTTC. It specifies CASSYYGGLGANVLTF.

This clonotype occurred a few times. The chain links TRBV29-1 to TRBJ2-7; no clear D. V lost 1 base and J 4 bases, leaving 5 bases between the germline ends. Looked up from germline, CDR1 is SQVTM and CDR2 is ANQGSEA. The CDR3 is 11 amino acids. DNA of the CDR3: TGCAGCGTTGAAGCGCCTTACGAGCAGTACTTC. It encodes CSVEAPYEQYF.

This clonotype was counted only a few times. The V call is TRBV27, the J call TRBJ2-5, with TRBD2 matching over 13 bases. J gave up 1 base and V 5 bases, and 7 bases lay outside the gene matches. Looked up from germline, CDR1 is MNHEY and CDR2 is SMNVEV (reference sequence). This CDR3 comprises 17 residues. The CDR3: CASSPGTSGAFQETQYF. The CDR3, as DNA: TGTGCCAGCAGTCCCGGGACTAGCGGGGCGTTCCAAGAGACCCAGTACTTC.

This clonotype was seen many times. The chain is built from TRBV5-1 and TRBJ2-7; 9 nucleotides match TRBD1. Germline V gene sequence: CDR1 SGHRS, CDR2 YFSETQ. There are 17 residues in the CDR3. Trimming removed 0 bases from V and 2 bases from J; junction bases left unmatched: 9. CDR3 region: CASSLVIFGTGPYEQYF. In DNA, the CDR3 is TGCGCCAGCAGCTTGGTAATTTTCGGGACAGGGCCCTACGAGCAGTACTTC.

This chain connects TRBV5-1 to TRBJ2-7, with D possibly being TRBD2 (5 bases). The germline CDR1 and CDR2 sequences are SGHRS and YFSETQ. The length of the CDR3 is 16 residues. Trimming took off 0 bases at V and 1 base at J, with 14 bases between the two ends. CDR3 sequence reads: CASSLVAGLTSYEQYF. The CDR3 coding sequence is TGCGCCAGCAGCTTGGTGGCGGGCTTAACTTCCTACGAGCAGTACTTC.